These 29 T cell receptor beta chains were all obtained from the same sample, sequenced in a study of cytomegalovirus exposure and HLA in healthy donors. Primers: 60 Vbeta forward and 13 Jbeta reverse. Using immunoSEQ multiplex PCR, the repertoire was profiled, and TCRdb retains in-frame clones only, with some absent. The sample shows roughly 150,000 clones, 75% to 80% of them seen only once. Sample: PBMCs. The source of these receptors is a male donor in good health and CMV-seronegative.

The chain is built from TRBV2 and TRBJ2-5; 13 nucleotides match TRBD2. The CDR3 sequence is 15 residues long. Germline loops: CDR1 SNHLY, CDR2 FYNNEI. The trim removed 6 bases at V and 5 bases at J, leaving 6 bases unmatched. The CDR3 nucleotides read TGTGCCAGCAGACTAGCGGGAGGGCCCGGGGAGACCCAGTACTTC. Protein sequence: CASRLAGGPGETQYF. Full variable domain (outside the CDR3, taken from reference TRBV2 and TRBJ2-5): EPEVTQTPSHQVTQMGQEVILRCVPISNHLYFYWYRQILGQKVEFLVSFYNNEISEKSEIFDDQFSVERPDGSNFTLKIRSTKLEDSAMYFCASRLAGGPGETQYFGPGTRLLVL.

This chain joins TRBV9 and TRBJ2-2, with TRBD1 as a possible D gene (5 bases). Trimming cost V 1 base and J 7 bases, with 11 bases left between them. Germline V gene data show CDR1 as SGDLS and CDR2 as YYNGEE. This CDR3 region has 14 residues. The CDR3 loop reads CASSVQGRSGELFF. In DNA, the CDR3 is TGTGCCAGCAGCGTACAGGGTCGGAGCGGGGAGCTGTTTTTT.

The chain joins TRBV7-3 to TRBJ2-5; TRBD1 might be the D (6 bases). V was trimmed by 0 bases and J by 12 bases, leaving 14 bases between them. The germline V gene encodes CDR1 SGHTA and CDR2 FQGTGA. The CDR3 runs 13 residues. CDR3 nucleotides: TGTGCCAGCAGCTTAACTGGGGGCGACCCGGAGTACTTC. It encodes CASSLTGGDPEYF.

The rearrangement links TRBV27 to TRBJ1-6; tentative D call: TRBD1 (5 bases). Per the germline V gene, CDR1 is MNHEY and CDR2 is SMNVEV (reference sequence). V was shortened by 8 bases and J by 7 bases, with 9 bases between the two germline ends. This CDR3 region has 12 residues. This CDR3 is CASQGGNSPLHF. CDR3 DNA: TGTGCCAGCCAGGGTGGGAATTCACCCCTCCACTTT.

The CDR3 sequence: CASSLGVKAFF. CDR3 nucleotide sequence: TGTGCCAGCAGCTTAGGAGTGAAAGCTTTCTTT. The rearrangement links TRBV11-3 to TRBJ1-1; D gene ambiguous. Germline V CDR1 and CDR2: SGHNT, YENEEA. V dropped 1 base and J dropped 9 bases, with 6 bases sitting between them. This CDR3 spans 11 amino acids.

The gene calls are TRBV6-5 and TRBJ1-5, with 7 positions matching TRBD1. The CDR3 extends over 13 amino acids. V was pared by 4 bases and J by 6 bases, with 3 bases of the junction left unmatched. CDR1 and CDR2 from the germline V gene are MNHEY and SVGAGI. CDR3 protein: CASSSGQFQPQHF. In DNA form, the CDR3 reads TGTGCCAGCAGTTCGGGACAGTTTCAGCCCCAGCATTTT.

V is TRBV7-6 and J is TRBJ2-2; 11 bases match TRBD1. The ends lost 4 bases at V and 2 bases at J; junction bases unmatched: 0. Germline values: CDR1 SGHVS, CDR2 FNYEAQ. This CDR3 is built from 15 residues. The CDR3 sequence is CASSWTGGNTGELFF. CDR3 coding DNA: TGTGCCAGCAGCTGGACAGGGGGCAACACCGGGGAGCTGTTTTTT.

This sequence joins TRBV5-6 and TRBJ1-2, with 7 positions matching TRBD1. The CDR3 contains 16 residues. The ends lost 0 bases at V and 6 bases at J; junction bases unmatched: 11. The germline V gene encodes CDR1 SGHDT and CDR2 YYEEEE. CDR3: CASSLGQGVGTHGYTF. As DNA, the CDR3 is TGTGCCAGCAGCTTGGGACAGGGAGTGGGTACCCATGGCTACACCTTC.

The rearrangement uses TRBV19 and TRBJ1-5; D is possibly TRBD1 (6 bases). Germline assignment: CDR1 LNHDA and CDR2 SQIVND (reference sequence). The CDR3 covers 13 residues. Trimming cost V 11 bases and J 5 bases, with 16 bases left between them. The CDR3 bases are TGTGCCGCAGCTGGGGGGGCATATCAGCCCCAGCATTTT. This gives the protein CAAAGGAYQPQHF.

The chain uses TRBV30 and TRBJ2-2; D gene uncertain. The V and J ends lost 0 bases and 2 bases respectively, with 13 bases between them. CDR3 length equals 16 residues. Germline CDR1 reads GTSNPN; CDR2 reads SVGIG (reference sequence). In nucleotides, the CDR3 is TGTGCCTGGAGTGTACAGATCTTATCCAACACCGGGGAGCTGTTTTTT. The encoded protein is CAWSVQILSNTGELFF.

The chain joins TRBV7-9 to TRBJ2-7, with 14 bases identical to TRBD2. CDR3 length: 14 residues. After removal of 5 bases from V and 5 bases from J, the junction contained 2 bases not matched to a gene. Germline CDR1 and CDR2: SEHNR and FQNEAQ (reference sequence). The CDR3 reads CASSQGLAGDEQYF. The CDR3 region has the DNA TGTGCCAGCAGCCAGGGACTAGCGGGAGACGAGCAGTACTTC.

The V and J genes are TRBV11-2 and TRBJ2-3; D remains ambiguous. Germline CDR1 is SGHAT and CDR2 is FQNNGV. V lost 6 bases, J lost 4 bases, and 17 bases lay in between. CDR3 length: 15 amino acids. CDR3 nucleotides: TGTGCCAGCAGATCCCCTACGGGTTCCGCAGATACGCAGTATTTT. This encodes CASRSPTGSADTQYF.

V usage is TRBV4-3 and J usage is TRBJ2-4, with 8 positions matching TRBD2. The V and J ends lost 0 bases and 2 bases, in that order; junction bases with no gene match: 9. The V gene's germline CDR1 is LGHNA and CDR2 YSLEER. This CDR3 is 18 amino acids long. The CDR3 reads CASSQDSGGADPKNIQYF. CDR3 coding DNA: TGCGCCAGCAGCCAAGATTCGGGGGGGGCCGACCCCAAAAACATTCAGTACTTC.

The CDR3 bases are TGTGCCAGCAGCGGACCAGGGTATCAGCCCCAGCATTTT. Protein: CASSGPGYQPQHF. J is TRBJ1-5 and V is TRBV9; a weak D match, TRBD1 (5 bases). V was trimmed by 3 bases and J by 5 bases, leaving 9 bases between them. The CDR3 spans 13 residues. CDR1 and CDR2 from the germline V gene are SGDLS and YYNGEE.

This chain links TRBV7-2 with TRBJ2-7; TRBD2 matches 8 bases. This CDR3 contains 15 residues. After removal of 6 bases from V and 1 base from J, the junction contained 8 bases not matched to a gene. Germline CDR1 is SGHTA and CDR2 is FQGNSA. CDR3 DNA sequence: TGTGCCAGCAGTTTGATAGCGGGACCATCCTACGAGCAGTACTTC. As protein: CASSLIAGPSYEQYF. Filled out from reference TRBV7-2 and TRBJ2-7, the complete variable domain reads GAGVSQSPSNKVTEKGKDVELRCDPISGHTALYWYRQSLGQGLEFLIYFQGNSAPDKSGLPSDRFSAERTGGSVSTLTIQRTQQEDSAVYLCASSLIAGPSYEQYFGPGTRLTVT.

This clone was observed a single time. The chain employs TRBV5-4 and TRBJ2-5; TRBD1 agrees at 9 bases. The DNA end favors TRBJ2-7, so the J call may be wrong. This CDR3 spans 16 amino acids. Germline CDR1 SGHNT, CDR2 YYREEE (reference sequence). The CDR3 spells CASSLGGGQGSYEQYF. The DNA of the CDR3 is TGTGCCAGCAGCTTGGGGGGGGGACAGGGATCCTACGAGCAGTACTTC.

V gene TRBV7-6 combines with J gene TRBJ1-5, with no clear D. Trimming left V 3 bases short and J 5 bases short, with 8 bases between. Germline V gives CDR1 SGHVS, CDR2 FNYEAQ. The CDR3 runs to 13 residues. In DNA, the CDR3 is TGTGCCAGCAGCTTTGAGTATGATCAGCCCCAGCATTTT. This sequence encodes CASSFEYDQPQHF.

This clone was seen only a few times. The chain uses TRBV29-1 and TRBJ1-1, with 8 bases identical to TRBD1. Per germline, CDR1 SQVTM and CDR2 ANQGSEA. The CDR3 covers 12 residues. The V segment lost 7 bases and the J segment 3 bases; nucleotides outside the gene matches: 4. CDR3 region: CSALDRDTEAFF. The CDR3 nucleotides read TGCAGCGCCCTGGACAGGGACACTGAAGCTTTCTTT.

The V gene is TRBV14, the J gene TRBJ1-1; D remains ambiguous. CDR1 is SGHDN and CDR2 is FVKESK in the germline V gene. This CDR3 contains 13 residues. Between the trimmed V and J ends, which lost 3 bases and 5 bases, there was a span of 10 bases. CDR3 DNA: TGTGCCAGCAGCCAGTCCAGCGTGACTGAAGCTTTCTTT. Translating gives CASSQSSVTEAFF.

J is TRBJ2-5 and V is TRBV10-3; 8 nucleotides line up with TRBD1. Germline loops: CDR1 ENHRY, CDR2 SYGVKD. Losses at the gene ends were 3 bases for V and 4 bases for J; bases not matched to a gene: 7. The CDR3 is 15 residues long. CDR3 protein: CAISDHDRGGETQYF. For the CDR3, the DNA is TGTGCCATCAGTGACCACGACAGGGGTGGAGAGACCCAGTACTTC.

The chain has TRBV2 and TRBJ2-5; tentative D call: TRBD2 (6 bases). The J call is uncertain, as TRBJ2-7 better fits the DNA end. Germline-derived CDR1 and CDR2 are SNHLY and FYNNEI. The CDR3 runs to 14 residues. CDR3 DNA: TGTGCCAGTAACCGGGAGATCTCCACCTACGAGCAGTACTTC. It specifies CASNREISTYEQYF.

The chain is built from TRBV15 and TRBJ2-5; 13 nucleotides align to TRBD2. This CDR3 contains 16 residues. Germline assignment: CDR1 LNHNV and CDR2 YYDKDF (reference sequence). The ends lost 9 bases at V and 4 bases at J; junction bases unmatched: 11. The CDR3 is CATGPRLAGGRETQYF. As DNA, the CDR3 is TGTGCCACAGGCCCCCGACTAGCGGGAGGCAGAGAGACCCAGTACTTC.

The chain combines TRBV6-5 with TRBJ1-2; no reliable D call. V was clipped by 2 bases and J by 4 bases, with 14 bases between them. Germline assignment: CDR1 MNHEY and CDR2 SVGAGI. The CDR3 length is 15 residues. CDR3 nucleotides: TGTGCCAGCAGTTACAACAAGCGCTTTGCCTATGGCTACACCTTC. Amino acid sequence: CASSYNKRFAYGYTF.

The CDR3 loop is CASSLDLVGGGFNQPQHF. The DNA of the CDR3 is TGTGCCAGCAGCTTAGATTTGGTAGGGGGCGGTTTCAATCAGCCCCAGCATTTT. The rearrangement uses TRBV7-8 and TRBJ1-5, with 7 bases identical to TRBD1. The CDR3 loop spans 18 amino acids. Looked up from germline, CDR1 is SGHVS and CDR2 is FQNEAQ. V lost 1 base, J lost 3 bases, and 12 bases stayed unmatched.

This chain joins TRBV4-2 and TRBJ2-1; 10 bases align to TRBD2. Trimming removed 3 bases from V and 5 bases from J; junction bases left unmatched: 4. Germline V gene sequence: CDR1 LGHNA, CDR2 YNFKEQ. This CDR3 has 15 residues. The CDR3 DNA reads TGTGCCAGCAGCCAGGGGACTAGCGAAAACAATGAGCAGTTCTTC. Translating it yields CASSQGTSENNEQFF.

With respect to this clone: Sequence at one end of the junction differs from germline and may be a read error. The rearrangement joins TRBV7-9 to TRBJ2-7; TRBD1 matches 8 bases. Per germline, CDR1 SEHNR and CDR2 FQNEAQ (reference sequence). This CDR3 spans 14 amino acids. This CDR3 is CSSSFGQGVYEQYF. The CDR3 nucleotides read TGTTCCAGCAGCTTCGGACAGGGTGTCTACGAGCAGTACTTC. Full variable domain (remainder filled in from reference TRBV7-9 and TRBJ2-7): DTGVSQNPRHKITKRGQNVTFRCDPISEHNRLYWYRQTLGQGPEFLTYFQNEAQLEKSRLLSDRFSAERPKGSFSTLEIQRTEQGDSAMYLCSSSFGQGVYEQYFGPGTRLTVT.

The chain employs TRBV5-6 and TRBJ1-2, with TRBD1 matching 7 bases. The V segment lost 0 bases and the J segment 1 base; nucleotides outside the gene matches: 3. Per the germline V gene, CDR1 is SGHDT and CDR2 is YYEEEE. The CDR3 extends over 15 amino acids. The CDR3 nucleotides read TGTGCCAGCAGCTTGGGGACAGGAATTAACTATGGCTACACCTTC. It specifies CASSLGTGINYGYTF.

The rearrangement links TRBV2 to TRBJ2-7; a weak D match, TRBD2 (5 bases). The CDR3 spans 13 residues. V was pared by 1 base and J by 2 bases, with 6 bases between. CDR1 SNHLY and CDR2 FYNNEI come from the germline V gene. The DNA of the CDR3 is TGTGCCAGCAGTGAAGGGCGGGCCTACGAGCAGTACTTC. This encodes CASSEGRAYEQYF.

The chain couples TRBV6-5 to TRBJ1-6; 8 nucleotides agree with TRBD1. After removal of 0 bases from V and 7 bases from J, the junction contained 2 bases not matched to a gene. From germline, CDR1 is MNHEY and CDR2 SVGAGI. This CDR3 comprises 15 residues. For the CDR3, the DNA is TGTGCCAGCAGTTACTCGGGGGACAGGAATTCACCCCTCCACTTT. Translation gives CASSYSGDRNSPLHF.